The 29 T cell receptor beta chains below were found in one sample sequenced in a study of cytomegalovirus exposure and HLA in healthy donors. With 60 Vbeta and 13 Jbeta primers, the PCR was carried out. TCRdb keeps only in-frame clones here, not all; method: immunoSEQ multiplex PCR. The table includes 150,000 to 200,000 clones, 87% detected once. Sequencing used PBMCs. The source of these receptors is a woman in her 30s in good health and CMV-seronegative.

This clone was picked up a small number of times. The chain employs TRBV6-1 and TRBJ1-2; 7 nucleotides match TRBD1. The CDR3 spans 12 residues. Per the germline V gene, CDR1 is MNHNS and CDR2 is SASEGT. After removal of 10 bases from V and 4 bases from J, the junction contained 6 bases not matched to a gene. The CDR3 sequence: CATKGQIYGYTF. The CDR3 bases are TGTGCCACCAAGGGACAGATCTATGGCTACACCTTC.

The chain has TRBV19 and TRBJ2-5; 7 bases are a match to TRBD2. Germline V gene data show CDR1 as LNHDA and CDR2 as SQIVND (reference sequence). Trimming removed 3 bases from V and 3 bases from J; junction bases left unmatched: 13. This CDR3 is built from 17 residues. CDR3 coding DNA: TGTGCCAGTAGTATGGAAAAACGGTCGGGAGGAAAAGAGACCCAGTACTTC. Its protein is CASSMEKRSGGKETQYF.

The V and J genes are TRBV9 and TRBJ2-1; the match to TRBD2 covers 8 bases. The CDR3 consists of 15 residues. CDR1 is SGDLS and CDR2 is YYNGEE in the germline V gene. Germline trimming cut 3 bases from V and 9 bases from J; bases unmatched to any gene: 11. This CDR3 is CASSANRGGRGEQFF. The CDR3 DNA sequence: TGTGCCAGCAGCGCCAACCGGGGGGGCCGTGGTGAGCAGTTCTTC. Looking up the rest from reference TRBV9 and TRBJ2-1 gives the full variable domain: DSGVTQTPKHLITATGQRVTLRCSPRSGDLSVYWYQQSLDQGLQFLIQYYNGEERAKGNILERFSAQQFPDLHSELNLSSLELGDSALYFCASSANRGGRGEQFFGPGTRLTVL.

The chain employs TRBV29-1 and TRBJ1-1, with D hard to call. There are 13 residues in the CDR3. Germline V gene lookup returns CDR1 SQVTM and CDR2 ANQGSEA. Trimming took off 7 bases at V and 1 base at J, with 13 bases between the two ends. In nucleotides, the CDR3 is TGCAGCGCCTCGGGAGGATCGAACACTGAAGCTTTCTTT. Its protein is CSASGGSNTEAFF.

The chain has TRBV2 and TRBJ2-1, with a tentative D call TRBD2 (5 bases). CDR1 and CDR2 (germline): SNHLY, FYNNEI. Trimming cost V 6 bases and J 6 bases, with 9 bases left between them. There are 12 residues in the CDR3. The CDR3 DNA follows: TGTGCCAGCAGACTAGATTTCAATGAGCAGTTCTTC. This codes for CASRLDFNEQFF.

V is TRBV15 and J is TRBJ2-7; weak D call: TRBD1 (5 bases). Per germline, CDR1 LNHNV and CDR2 YYDKDF (reference sequence). V lost 5 bases and J lost 3, with 11 bases in between. The CDR3 consists of 13 residues. The CDR3 spells CATSLDSLYEQYF. The CDR3 DNA follows: TGTGCCACCAGCCTAGACAGCCTCTACGAGCAGTACTTC. Based on the CDR3 plus reference TRBV15 and TRBJ2-7, the full variable domain is DAMVIQNPRYQVTQFGKPVTLSCSQTLNHNVMYWYQQKSSQAPKLLFHYYDKDFNNEADTPDNFQSRRPNTSFCFLDIRSPGLGDTAMYLCATSLDSLYEQYFGPGTRLTVT.

The table lists this clone with a count of one. The chain carries TRBV28 and TRBJ2-7, with D tentatively TRBD1 (5 bases). The V gene lost 7 bases and the J gene lost 6 bases, with 10 bases spanning the gap. Germline lookup yields CDR1 MDHEN and CDR2 SYDVKM. CDR3 size: 11 residues. The CDR3 region is CASTSQGEQYF. DNA for the CDR3: TGTGCCAGCACCTCCCAGGGCGAGCAGTACTTC.

The V gene is TRBV5-1, the J gene TRBJ2-7; the D gene is possibly TRBD1 (6 bases). Germline assignment: CDR1 SGHRS and CDR2 YFSETQ. Trimming cost V 1 base and J 3 bases, with 20 bases left between them. The CDR3 spans 17 residues. CDR3: CASSLSFWQGNLYEQYF. As DNA, the CDR3 is TGCGCCAGCAGCTTGTCATTTTGGCAGGGGAATCTCTACGAGCAGTACTTC.

The chain links TRBV6-5 to TRBJ2-2; 10 bases line up with TRBD1. The germline CDR1 and CDR2 sequences are MNHEY and SVGAGI. The CDR3 totals 14 residues. Losses at the gene ends were 6 bases for V and 6 bases for J; bases not matched to a gene: 4. CDR3 in amino acids: CASRRDRGPGELFF. The CDR3 coding sequence is TGTGCCAGCAGACGGGACAGGGGTCCCGGGGAGCTGTTTTTT.

The chain uses TRBV18 and TRBJ1-1; no clear D. The germline V gene encodes CDR1 KGHSH and CDR2 LQKENI. This CDR3 comprises 14 residues. Trimming cost V 6 bases and J 2 bases, with 13 bases left between them. For the CDR3, the DNA is TGTGCCAGCTCGCACTCGGCGGGTAACACTGAAGCTTTCTTT. It codes for CASSHSAGNTEAFF.

The genes are TRBV20-1 and TRBJ2-5; maybe TRBD1 (6 bases). Trimming removed 1 base at V and 9 bases at J, with 9 bases between. This CDR3 contains 11 residues. Germline loops: CDR1 DFQATT, CDR2 SNEGSKA (reference sequence). Here the CDR3 DNA reads TGCAGTGCTAGAGCAACAGGGCCCCAGTACTTC. It yields the protein CSARATGPQYF.

The chain employs TRBV7-6 and TRBJ1-3; D gene ambiguous. From germline, CDR1 is SGHVS and CDR2 FNYEAQ. The length of the CDR3 is 13 residues. The germline V and J ends were trimmed by 1 base and 5 bases, with 6 bases remaining between them. DNA for the CDR3: TGTGCCAGCAGCTTAGACATCAGAAACACCATATATTTT. Translating it yields CASSLDIRNTIYF.

The chain is built from TRBV27 and TRBJ1-6; no firm D call. The CDR3 extends over 15 amino acids. The germline V gene has CDR1 MNHEY and CDR2 SMNVEV (reference sequence). Trimming removed 5 bases from V and 7 bases from J, with 15 bases in between. For the CDR3, the DNA is TGTGCCAGCAGTCCGGGGAGGCTAGGGAATTCACCCCTCCACTTT. This sequence encodes CASSPGRLGNSPLHF.

The chain joins TRBV9 to TRBJ2-2; D is possibly TRBD1 (6 bases). The CDR3 has 15 residues. Germline V lookup: CDR1 SGDLS, CDR2 YYNGEE. Trimming took 3 bases from V and 4 from J, leaving 13 bases between them. The CDR3 loop is CASSEKQGTTGELFF. Here the CDR3 DNA reads TGTGCCAGCAGCGAAAAACAGGGAACCACCGGGGAGCTGTTTTTT.

The chain uses TRBV27 and TRBJ2-7, with D tentatively TRBD1 (6 bases). V was cut by 6 bases and J by 3 bases, with 12 bases left in between. The V gene's germline CDR1 is MNHEY and CDR2 SMNVEV (reference sequence). This CDR3 comprises 13 residues. The DNA of the CDR3 is TGTGCCAGCAGCCTGGGGGCCAACTACGAGCAGTACTTC. Amino acids: CASSLGANYEQYF.

In nucleotides, the CDR3 is TGTGCCAGCAGTTGGGACAGGGGGCGTGAAAAACTGTTTTTT. The encoded protein is CASSWDRGREKLFF. This chain links TRBV6-5 with TRBJ1-4; 12 positions match TRBD1. Germline V gene data show CDR1 as MNHEY and CDR2 as SVGAGI. V shed 4 bases, J shed 7 bases, and the junction held 1 base outside the gene matches. The CDR3 totals 14 residues.

The table lists this clone with a few counts. The J gene is TRBJ2-1, the V gene TRBV5-8, with D possibly being TRBD2 (5 bases). The V and J ends lost 0 bases and 10 bases respectively, with 17 bases between them. The CDR3 consists of 15 residues. The germline CDR1 and CDR2 sequences are SGHTS and YDEGEE. The CDR3 here is CASSLDWTSSGEQFF. CDR3 coding DNA: TGTGCCAGCAGCTTGGACTGGACTTCTTCTGGGGAGCAGTTCTTC.

The CDR3 is CASSLVRFQETQYF. The CDR3 DNA follows: TGTGCCAGCAGCTTGGTACGGTTTCAAGAGACCCAGTACTTC. The J gene is TRBJ2-5, the V gene TRBV5-6; D gene uncertain. The CDR3 extends over 14 amino acids. The germline V gene encodes CDR1 SGHDT and CDR2 YYEEEE. V lost 0 bases and J lost 2, with 8 bases in between. The whole variable domain, filled in from reference TRBV5-6 and TRBJ2-5, reads DAGVTQSPTHLIKTRGQQVTLRCSPKSGHDTVSWYQQALGQGPQFIFQYYEEEERQRGNFPDRFSGHQFPNYSSELNVNALLLGDSALYLCASSLVRFQETQYFGPGTRLLVL.

This clone was observed a handful of times. In DNA form, the CDR3 reads TGCGCCAGCAGCTTCGACAGGGGATCTTCTGAAGCTTTCTTT. Its translation is CASSFDRGSSEAFF. J is TRBJ1-1 and V is TRBV10-2, with 8 nucleotides matching TRBD1. CDR1 and CDR2 from the germline V gene are WSHSY and SAAADI. The CDR3 totals 14 residues. V dropped 6 bases and J dropped 6; count of bases not matched to a gene: 9.

For this clone: The germline gene is not matched at one end of the junction; a read error may be the cause. Other DNA variants within this sample encode the same CDR3. The chain uses TRBV29-1 and TRBJ1-6; 8 nucleotides agree with TRBD1. This CDR3 has 14 amino acids. Per the germline V gene, CDR1 is SQVTM and CDR2 is ANQGSEA. CDR3 sequence: CSVAQGADNSPLHF. The CDR3 DNA sequence: TGCAGCGTTGCCCAGGGGGCGGATAATTCCCCCCTCCACTTT.

V and J are TRBV5-1 and TRBJ2-1; D possibly corresponds to TRBD2 (8 bases). V was pared by 2 bases and J by 8 bases, with 14 bases between. The CDR3 is 14 residues long. Per the germline V gene, CDR1 is SGHRS and CDR2 is YFSETQ. CDR3 sequence reads: CASSFTGGGDEQFF. Here the CDR3 DNA reads TGCGCCAGCAGCTTCACGGGAGGGGGCGATGAGCAGTTCTTC. The full variable domain, in which reference TRBV5-1 and TRBJ2-1 provide the parts outside the CDR3, is KAGVTQTPRYLIKTRGQQVTLSCSPISGHRSVSWYQQTPGQGLQFLFEYFSETQRNKGNFPGRFSGRQFSNSRSEMNVSTLELGDSALYLCASSFTGGGDEQFFGPGTRLTVL.

The chain carries TRBV7-2 and TRBJ2-5; 15 positions agree with TRBD2. Germline CDR1 and CDR2: SGHTA and FQGNSA. The CDR3 runs 16 residues. V lost 5 bases, J lost 4 bases, and 5 bases stayed unmatched. CDR3 protein: CASSIRTSGGAETQYF. The DNA of the CDR3 is TGTGCCAGCAGCATTAGGACTAGCGGGGGGGCAGAGACCCAGTACTTC.

This chain uses TRBV5-1 with TRBJ2-5, with TRBD1 identical over 7 bases. TRBJ2-7 explains the end of the DNA better; the J call may be wrong. Germline V gives CDR1 SGHRS, CDR2 YFSETQ. The CDR3 has 13 amino acids. The CDR3 is CASSSDRTYEQYF. The CDR3 DNA follows: TGCGCCAGCAGCTCGGACAGGACCTACGAGCAGTACTTC.

This clone came up a few times. V gene TRBV6-1 combines with J gene TRBJ1-6; D is ambiguous. The germline gives CDR1 MNHNS, CDR2 SASEGT. CDR3 length: 13 amino acids. V was trimmed by 8 bases and J by 9 bases, leaving 14 bases between them. CDR3 DNA sequence: TGTGCCAGCTCCGGTTTAGCGGGTTCACCCCTCCACTTT. This encodes CASSGLAGSPLHF.

The V and J genes are TRBV6-5 and TRBJ2-3; maybe TRBD2 (6 bases). Between the trimmed V and J ends, which lost 1 base and 4 bases, there was a span of 9 bases. The germline V gene encodes CDR1 MNHEY and CDR2 SVGAGI. The CDR3 is 14 amino acids. The CDR3 spells CASSYWGDSDTQYF. In DNA, the CDR3 is TGTGCCAGCAGTTACTGGGGGGACTCAGATACGCAGTATTTT.

The chain links TRBV5-1 to TRBJ2-2; D is unclear. This CDR3 contains 17 residues. Germline V lookup: CDR1 SGHRS, CDR2 YFSETQ. Trimming shortened V by 4 bases and J by 4 bases, and 20 bases separated the two germline ends. The CDR3 DNA is TGCGCCAGCAGCGTGGCCATCGGTTCTTCAGGCACCGGGGAGCTGTTTTTT. Translating gives CASSVAIGSSGTGELFF.

This clone was seen just once. The chain couples TRBV9 to TRBJ2-1; TRBD1 agrees at 11 bases. This CDR3 has 16 residues. Germline values: CDR1 SGDLS, CDR2 YYNGEE. V was pared by 2 bases and J by 3 bases, with 4 bases of the junction left unmatched. The CDR3 spells CASSVVGQGDYNEQFF. The DNA for the CDR3 is TGTGCCAGCAGCGTCGTGGGACAGGGGGACTACAATGAGCAGTTCTTC.

The chain couples TRBV5-5 to TRBJ1-4, with D unclear. V lost 4 bases to trimming and J lost 4 bases, with 14 bases between them. Germline CDR1 SGHKS, CDR2 YYEKEE (reference sequence). The CDR3 is 15 residues long. The CDR3 nucleotides are TGTGCCAGCAGCATACCCATTGGGCTTAATGAAAAACTGTTTTTT. Its translation: CASSIPIGLNEKLFF.

V and J are TRBV27 and TRBJ2-7; 8 bases are shared with TRBD1. The CDR3 has 16 residues. CDR1 is MNHEY, CDR2 SMNVEV, per germline (reference sequence). V gave up 3 bases and J gave up 1 base; unmatched junction bases: 8. The CDR3 DNA reads TGTGCCAGCAGTTTTATTTCCGGACAGGGATCCTACGAGCAGTACTTC. Protein product: CASSFISGQGSYEQYF.